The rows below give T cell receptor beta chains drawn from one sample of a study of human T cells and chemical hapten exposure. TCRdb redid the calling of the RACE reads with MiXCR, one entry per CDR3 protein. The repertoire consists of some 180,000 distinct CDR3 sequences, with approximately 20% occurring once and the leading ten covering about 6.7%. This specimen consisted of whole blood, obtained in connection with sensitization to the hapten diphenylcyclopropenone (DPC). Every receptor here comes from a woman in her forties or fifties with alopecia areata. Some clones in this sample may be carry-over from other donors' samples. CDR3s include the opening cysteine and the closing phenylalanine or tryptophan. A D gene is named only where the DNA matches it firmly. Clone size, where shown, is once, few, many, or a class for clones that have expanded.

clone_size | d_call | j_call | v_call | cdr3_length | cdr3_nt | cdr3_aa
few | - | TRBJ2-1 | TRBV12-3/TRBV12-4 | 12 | TGTGCCAGCAGTACCGACTACAATGAGCAGTTCTTC | CASSTDYNEQFF
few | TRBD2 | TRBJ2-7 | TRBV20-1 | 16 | TGCAGTGCTAGAGCACTAGCGGGAATCGGTCCCTACGAGCAGTACTTC | CSARALAGIGPYEQYF
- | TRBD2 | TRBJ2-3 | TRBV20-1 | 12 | TGCAGTGCTAGCTTAGCGGGAGATACGCAGTATTTT | CSASLAGDTQYF
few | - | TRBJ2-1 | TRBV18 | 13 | TGTGCCAGCTCACCACGGGGGTCGGGTGAGCAGTTCTTC | CASSPRGSGEQFF
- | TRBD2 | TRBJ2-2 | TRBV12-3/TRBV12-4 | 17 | TGTGCCAGCAGTTTATTCCCACTAGCGGCGAACACCGGGGAGCTGTTTTTT | CASSLFPLAANTGELFF
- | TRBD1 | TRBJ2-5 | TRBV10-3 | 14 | TGTGCCATTAAAGGGAGGGACAGGGAAGAGACCCAGTACTTC | CAIKGRDREETQYF
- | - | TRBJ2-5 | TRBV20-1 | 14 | TGCAGTGCTAGAAACCCCAGGGATCAAGAGACCCAGTACTTC | CSARNPRDQETQYF
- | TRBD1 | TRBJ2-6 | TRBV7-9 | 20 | TGTGCCAGCAGCTTAGTGCGTTCGGACAGGGCCCCCTCTGGGGCCAACGTCCTGACTTTC | CASSLVRSDRAPSGANVLTF
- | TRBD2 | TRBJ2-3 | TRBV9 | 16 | TGTGCCAGCAGCGTAGAGGGGACTATCATCACAGATACGCAGTATTTT | CASSVEGTIITDTQYF
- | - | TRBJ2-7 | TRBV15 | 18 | TGTGCCACCAGCAGAACTACCATCCGGGACCTTAGCTCCTACGAGCAGTACTTC | CATSRTTIRDLSSYEQYF
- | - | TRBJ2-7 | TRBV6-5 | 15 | TGTGCCAGCAGCAGGGGGGGGACAGGCCTATACGAGCAGTACTTC | CASSRGGTGLYEQYF
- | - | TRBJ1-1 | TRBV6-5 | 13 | TGTGCCAGCAGTCAGGGACAGAACACTGAAGCTTTCTTT | CASSQGQNTEAFF
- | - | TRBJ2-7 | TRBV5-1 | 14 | TGCGCCAGCAGCTTGTTCGCTAGCTCCTACGAGCAGTACTTC | CASSLFASSYEQYF
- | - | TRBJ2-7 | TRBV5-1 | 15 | TGCGCCAGCAGCTTTTTCCCGGGGATCGAGTCCGAGCAGTACTTC | CASSFFPGIESEQYF
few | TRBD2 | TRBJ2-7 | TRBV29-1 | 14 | TGCAGCGCCAGACCGGGGGGGCGGTCGTACGAGCAGTACTTC | CSARPGGRSYEQYF
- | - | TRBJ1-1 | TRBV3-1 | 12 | TGTGCCAGCAGCCTCGAGGGGATGGAAGCTTTCTTT | CASSLEGMEAFF
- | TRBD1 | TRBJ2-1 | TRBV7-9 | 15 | TGTGCCAGCAGTCCCGGGACAGCATACGACAATGAGCAGTTCTTC | CASSPGTAYDNEQFF
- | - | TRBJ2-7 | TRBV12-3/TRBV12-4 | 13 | TGTGCCAGCAGTTTGGGATGGGGGTACGAGCAGTACTTC | CASSLGWGYEQYF
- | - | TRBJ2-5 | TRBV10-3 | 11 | TGTGCCATCAGAAGCCAAGAGACCCAGTACTTC | CAIRSQETQYF
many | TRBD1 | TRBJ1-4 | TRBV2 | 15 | TGTGCCAGCAGTGTACAGGGGGTAGTAGGGGAAAAACTGTTTTTT | CASSVQGVVGEKLFF
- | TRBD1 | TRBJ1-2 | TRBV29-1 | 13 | TGCAGCGTCCCTGACAGGGCCAACTATGGCTACACCTTC | CSVPDRANYGYTF
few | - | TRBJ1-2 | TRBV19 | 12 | TGTGCCACTACGATTATGGGCGGTGGCTACACCTTC | CATTIMGGGYTF
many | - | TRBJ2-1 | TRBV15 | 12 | TGTGCCACCAGCTTGGGCGGGAATGAGCAGTTCTTC | CATSLGGNEQFF
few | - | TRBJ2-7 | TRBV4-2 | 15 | TGTGCCAGCAGCCAAGATTGGGGTGACTACTACGAGCAGTACTTC | CASSQDWGDYYEQYF
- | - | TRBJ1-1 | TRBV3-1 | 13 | TGTGCCAGCAGCCAAGCAGGGGACACTGAAGCTTTCTTT | CASSQAGDTEAFF
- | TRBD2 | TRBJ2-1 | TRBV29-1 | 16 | TGCAGCGTTGAAAGGCTGGGTGCGGGGGGGCCGAATGAGCAGTTCTTC | CSVERLGAGGPNEQFF
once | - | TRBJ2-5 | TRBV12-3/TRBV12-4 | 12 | TGTGCCAGCAGTTTAGCGCTAGCAATCCAGTACTTC | CASSLALAIQYF
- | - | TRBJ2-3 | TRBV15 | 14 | TGTGCCACCAGCAGAGATATCTCGGCAGATACGCAGTATTTT | CATSRDISADTQYF
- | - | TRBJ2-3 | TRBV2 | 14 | TGTGCCAGCAGTCGGGCGGTTAGCACAGATACGCAGTATTTT | CASSRAVSTDTQYF
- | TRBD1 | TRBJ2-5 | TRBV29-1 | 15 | TGCAGCGTTGACATAAGGGGACAGGTTCAAGAGACCCAGTACTTC | CSVDIRGQVQETQYF
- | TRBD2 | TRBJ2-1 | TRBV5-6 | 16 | TGTGCCAGCAGCTTTTTAGCGGGACGGTCCTACAATGAGCAGTTCTTC | CASSFLAGRSYNEQFF
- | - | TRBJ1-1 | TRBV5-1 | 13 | TGCGCCAGCAGGGACACTTTGAACACTGAAGCTTTCTTT | CASRDTLNTEAFF
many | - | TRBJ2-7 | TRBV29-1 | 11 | TGCAGCGTTCAGGAAACCTACGAGCAGTACTTC | CSVQETYEQYF
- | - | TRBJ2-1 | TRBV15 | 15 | TGTGCCACCAGCCGCGAGACAGTCCCTTACAATGAGCAGTTCTTC | CATSRETVPYNEQFF
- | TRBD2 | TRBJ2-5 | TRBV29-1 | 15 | TGCAGCGCTGCGTTACTAGCGGGAGTGGTAGAGACCCAGTACTTC | CSAALLAGVVETQYF
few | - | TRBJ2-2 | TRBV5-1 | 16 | TGCGCCAGCAGCCGCACAGGGTCCCCGAACACCGGGGAGCTGTTTTTT | CASSRTGSPNTGELFF
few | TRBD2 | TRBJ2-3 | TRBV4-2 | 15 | TGTGCCAGCAGCCAGACTAGCGGGACCGCAGATACGCAGTATTTT | CASSQTSGTADTQYF
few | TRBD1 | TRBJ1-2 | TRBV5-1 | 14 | TGCGCCAGCAGGGATACAGGGGCGATTAATGGCTACACCTTC | CASRDTGAINGYTF
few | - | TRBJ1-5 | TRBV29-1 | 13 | TGCAGCGTTGAAGAAAGTAGCAATCAGCCCCAGCATTTT | CSVEESSNQPQHF
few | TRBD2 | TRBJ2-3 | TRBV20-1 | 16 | TGCAGTGCTCGTCGGACTAGCGGTCCTAGCACAGATACGCAGTATTTT | CSARRTSGPSTDTQYF
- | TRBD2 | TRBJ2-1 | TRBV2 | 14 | TGTGCCAGCAGGGCGGGAGGCGTTTACAATGAGCAGTTCTTC | CASRAGGVYNEQFF
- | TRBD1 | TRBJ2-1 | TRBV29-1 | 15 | TGCAGCGTTGAGCGCGGACAGGGGGCGGACAATGAGCAGTTCTTC | CSVERGQGADNEQFF
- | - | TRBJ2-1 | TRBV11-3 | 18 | TGTGCCAGCAGCTTAGGCCCCCGCAGGGGCAGCTCCTACAATGAGCAGTTCTTC | CASSLGPRRGSSYNEQFF
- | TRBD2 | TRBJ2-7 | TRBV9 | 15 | TGTGCCAGCAGCGAGGTAGCGGGACCCTCCTACGAGCAGTACTTC | CASSEVAGPSYEQYF
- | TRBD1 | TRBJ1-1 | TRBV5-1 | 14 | TGCGCCAGCACCTTGGACAGGCCGAACACTGAAGCTTTCTTT | CASTLDRPNTEAFF
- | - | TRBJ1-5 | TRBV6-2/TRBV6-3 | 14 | TGTGCCAGCAGTTACGTTCGGGCGGGCCAGCCCCAGCATTTT | CASSYVRAGQPQHF
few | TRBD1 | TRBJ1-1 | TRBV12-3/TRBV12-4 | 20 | TGTGCCAGCAGCTACCTACGTTGGGGGACAGGGGGTCGGCATATACTTGGAGCTTTCTTT | CASSYLRWGTGGRHILGAFF
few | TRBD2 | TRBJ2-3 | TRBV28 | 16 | TGTGCCAGCAGTCCGGGGGGGGGGGCCCACACAGATACGCAGTATTTT | CASSPGGGAHTDTQYF
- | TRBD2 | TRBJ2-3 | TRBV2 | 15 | TGTGCCAGCAAGAGGCTAGCGGTGGTCACAGATACGCAGTATTTT | CASKRLAVVTDTQYF
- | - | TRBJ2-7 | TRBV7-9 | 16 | TGTGCCAGCAGCTTAGCCCTTGGGGGGATAGGCTACGAGCAGTACTTC | CASSLALGGIGYEQYF
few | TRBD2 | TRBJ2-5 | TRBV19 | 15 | TGTGCCAGTAGTATCTTAGCGGGAGGGCGTGAGACCCAGTACTTC | CASSILAGGRETQYF
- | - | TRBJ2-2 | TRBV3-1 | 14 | TGTGCCAGCAGCCAGGGATCGGTCACCGGGGAGCTGTTTTTT | CASSQGSVTGELFF
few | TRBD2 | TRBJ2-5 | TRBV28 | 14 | TGTGCCAGCAGTTTCATGACTAGCGCAGAGACCCAGTACTTC | CASSFMTSAETQYF
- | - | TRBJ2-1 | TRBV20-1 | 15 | TGCAGTGCTAGAGGGGACTTGGGTGCGGGGAATGAGCAGTTCTTC | CSARGDLGAGNEQFF
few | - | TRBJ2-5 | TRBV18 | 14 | TGTGCCAGCTCACCGTGGACCAGCCCGGAGACCCAGTACTTC | CASSPWTSPETQYF